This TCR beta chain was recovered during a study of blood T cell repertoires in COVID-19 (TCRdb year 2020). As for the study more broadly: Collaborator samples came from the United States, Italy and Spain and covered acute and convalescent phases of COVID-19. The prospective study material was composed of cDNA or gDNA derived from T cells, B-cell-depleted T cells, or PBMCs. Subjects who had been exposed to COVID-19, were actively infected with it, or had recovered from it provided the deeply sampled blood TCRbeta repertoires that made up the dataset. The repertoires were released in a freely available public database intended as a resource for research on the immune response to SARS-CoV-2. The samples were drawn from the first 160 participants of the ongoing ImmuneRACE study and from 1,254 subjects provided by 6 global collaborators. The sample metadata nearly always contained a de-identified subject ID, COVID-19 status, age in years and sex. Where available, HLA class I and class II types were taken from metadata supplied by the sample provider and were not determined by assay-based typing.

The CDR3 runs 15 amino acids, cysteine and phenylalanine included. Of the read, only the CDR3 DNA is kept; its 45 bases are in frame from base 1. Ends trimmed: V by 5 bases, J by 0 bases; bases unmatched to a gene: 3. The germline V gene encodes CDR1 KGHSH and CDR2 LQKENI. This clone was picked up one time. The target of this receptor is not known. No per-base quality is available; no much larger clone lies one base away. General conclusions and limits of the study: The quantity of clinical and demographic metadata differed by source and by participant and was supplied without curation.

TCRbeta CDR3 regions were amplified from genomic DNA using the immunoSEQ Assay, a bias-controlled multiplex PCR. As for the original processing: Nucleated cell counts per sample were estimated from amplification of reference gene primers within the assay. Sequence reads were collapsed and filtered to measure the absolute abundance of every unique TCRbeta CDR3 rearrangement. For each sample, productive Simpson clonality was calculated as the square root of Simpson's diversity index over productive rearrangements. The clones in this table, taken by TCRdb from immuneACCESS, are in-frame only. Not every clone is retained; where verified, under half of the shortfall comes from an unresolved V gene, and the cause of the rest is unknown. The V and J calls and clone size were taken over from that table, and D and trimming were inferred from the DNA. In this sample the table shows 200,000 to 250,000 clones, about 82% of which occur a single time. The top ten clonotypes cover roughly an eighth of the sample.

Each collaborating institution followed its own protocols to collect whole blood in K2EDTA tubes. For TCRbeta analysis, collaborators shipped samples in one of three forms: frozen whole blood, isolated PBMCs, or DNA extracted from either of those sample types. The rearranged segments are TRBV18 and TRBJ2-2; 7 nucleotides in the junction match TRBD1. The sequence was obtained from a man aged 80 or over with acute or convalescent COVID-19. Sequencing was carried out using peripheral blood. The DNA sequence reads TGTGCCAGCTCAACGGGACAGACGAACACCGGGGAGCTGTTTTTT. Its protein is CASSTGQTNTGELFF.